This paragraph reports one T cell receptor (beta chain). Antigen specificity is unknown. CDR3 length: 15 residues. Looked up from germline, CDR1 is MNHNY and CDR2 is SVGAGI (reference sequence). V lost 5 bases, J lost 7 bases, and 20 bases lay in between. This PCR relied on a set of 60 Vbeta primers and 13 Jbeta primers. The data were produced by immunoSEQ multiplex PCR, yet TCRdb's version contains in-frame clones alone and is incomplete. The table records under 200,000 clones, less than 85% of them present only once. This entry comes from a study of cytomegalovirus exposure and HLA in healthy donors. Study results and limitations: Later analysis found that TCR beta chains associated with HLA were more clonally expanded than other, equally common chains. At a 0.05 false discovery rate, a later analysis found approximately 17,000 TCR beta sequences to be associated with HLA alleles.

This TCR derives from a male donor in good health and CMV-seronegative. The source material was PBMCs. V is TRBV6-6 and J is TRBJ1-2; D is possibly TRBD1 (5 bases). The CDR3 loop reads CASSNTGELRFGYTF. CDR3 DNA: TGTGCCAGCAGTAACACGGGGGAATTGCGCTTTGGCTACACCTTC.